Listed below are T cell receptor beta chains from one sample, sequenced in a study of cytotoxic CD8 clonotypes in ibrutinib-treated CLL. Assay used: immunoSEQ multiplex PCR; TCRdb lists only in-frame clones, some missing. The repertoire holds about 270,000 clones, with around 77% as singletons. Sequencing used PBMCs, obtained at disease progression, from a patient treated with ibrutinib. Receptors were obtained from a human donor with chronic lymphocytic leukemia. Both conserved end residues are part of each CDR3. D genes are given only for firm matches. Only part of the rows carry a size: once, few, many, or a class if the clone is expanded.

V gene: TRBV11-2
D gene: .
clone size: .
J gene: TRBJ2-7
CDR3 DNA: TGTGCCAGCAGCTTAAGGGTCAGCGGAGGGGGGTCCTACGAGCAGTACTTC
CDR3 protein: CASSLRVSGGGSYEQYF

V gene: TRBV7-8
D gene: .
clone size: .
J gene: TRBJ1-2
CDR3 DNA: TGTGCCAAAATGGGGATTTGCTACACCTTC
CDR3 protein: CAKMGICYTF

V gene: TRBV7-3
D gene: TRBD1
clone size: few
J gene: TRBJ2-5
CDR3 DNA: TGTGCCAGCAGCTTAACTGGGGGGACAGGGAGCGGTGGAGAGACCCAGTACTTC
CDR3 protein: CASSLTGGTGSGGETQYF

V gene: TRBV7-9
D gene: .
clone size: .
J gene: TRBJ2-7
CDR3 DNA: TGTGCCAGCAGCCCCCAGGGGGAGCAGTACTTC
CDR3 protein: CASSPQGEQYF

V gene: TRBV18
D gene: TRBD1
clone size: few
J gene: TRBJ1-4
CDR3 DNA: TGTGCCAGCTCACAGACAGGGACTAATGAAAAACTGTTTTTT
CDR3 protein: CASSQTGTNEKLFF

V gene: TRBV18
D gene: .
clone size: .
J gene: TRBJ2-7
CDR3 DNA: TGTGCCAGCTCAGTAAGGGTGATTAGCGAGCAGTACTTC
CDR3 protein: CASSVRVISEQYF

V gene: TRBV10-1
D gene: .
clone size: .
J gene: TRBJ2-3
CDR3 DNA: TGCGCCAGCAGCGGGGGCGTTTCTGATACGCAGTATTTT
CDR3 protein: CASSGGVSDTQYF

V gene: TRBV7-2
D gene: .
clone size: .
J gene: TRBJ1-2
CDR3 DNA: TGTGCCAGCAGCTTAGCGGGCAGGAGCTATGGCTACACCTTC
CDR3 protein: CASSLAGRSYGYTF

V gene: TRBV5-4
D gene: TRBD2
clone size: .
J gene: TRBJ2-7
CDR3 DNA: TGTGCCAGCAGCTGGACTAGCGGCTACGAGCAGTACTTC
CDR3 protein: CASSWTSGYEQYF

V gene: TRBV27
D gene: TRBD2
clone size: .
J gene: TRBJ2-2
CDR3 DNA: TGTGCCAGCAGTCCCGGGGTAGCGGGAGTCACCGGGGAGCTGTTTTTT
CDR3 protein: CASSPGVAGVTGELFF

V gene: TRBV9
D gene: .
clone size: .
J gene: TRBJ2-5
CDR3 DNA: TGTGCCAGCAGCGTAGGAGCGGTTCGTCTGCCAGGCCAAGGGACCCAGTACTTC
CDR3 protein: CASSVGAVRLPGQGTQYF

V gene: TRBV9
D gene: .
clone size: .
J gene: TRBJ1-5
CDR3 DNA: TGTGCCAGCAGCCTCACGGTGGATAGCAATCAGCCCCAGCATTTT
CDR3 protein: CASSLTVDSNQPQHF

V gene: TRBV7-6
D gene: .
clone size: .
J gene: TRBJ2-3
CDR3 DNA: TGTGCCAGCAGCCCCCTAAGGGTGTTTGGTACGCAGTATTTT
CDR3 protein: CASSPLRVFGTQYF

V gene: TRBV18
D gene: .
clone size: .
J gene: TRBJ2-1
CDR3 DNA: TGTGCCAGCTCACCAGGTGGACCCAATGAGCAGTTCTTC
CDR3 protein: CASSPGGPNEQFF

V gene: TRBV9
D gene: TRBD1
clone size: .
J gene: TRBJ1-6
CDR3 DNA: TGTGCCAGCAGCCCCGGGACAGGCCTTAATTCACCCCTCCACTTT
CDR3 protein: CASSPGTGLNSPLHF

V gene: TRBV9
D gene: TRBD1
clone size: .
J gene: TRBJ2-2
CDR3 DNA: TGTGCCAGCAGCGCCGGGACAGTGAACACCGGGGAGCTGTTTTTT
CDR3 protein: CASSAGTVNTGELFF

V gene: TRBV7-9
D gene: .
clone size: once
J gene: TRBJ2-7
CDR3 DNA: TGTGCCAGCAGCTTAGACCAGGGACAAGCCTACGAGCAGTACTTC
CDR3 protein: CASSLDQGQAYEQYF

V gene: TRBV5-4
D gene: .
clone size: .
J gene: TRBJ1-1
CDR3 DNA: TGTGCCAGCAGCTTTAGGTTGAGCACTGAAGCTTTCTTT
CDR3 protein: CASSFRLSTEAFF

V gene: TRBV9
D gene: .
clone size: .
J gene: TRBJ2-5
CDR3 DNA: TGTGCCAGCAGCGTAGAGGGGCTCCAAGAGACCCAGTACTTC
CDR3 protein: CASSVEGLQETQYF

V gene: TRBV11-2
D gene: TRBD2
clone size: .
J gene: TRBJ2-1
CDR3 DNA: TGTGCCAGCAGCTTGGGAACTAGCGGGAGAGGTGTTGAGCAGTTCTTC
CDR3 protein: CASSLGTSGRGVEQFF

V gene: TRBV9
D gene: .
clone size: .
J gene: TRBJ2-6
CDR3 DNA: TGTGCCAGCAGCGTACGATCGGAGGGGGCTACTGGGGCCAACGTCCTGACTTTC
CDR3 protein: CASSVRSEGATGANVLTF

V gene: TRBV18
D gene: TRBD1
clone size: .
J gene: TRBJ2-7
CDR3 DNA: TGTGCCAGCTCACCAGAGGGACAGGGGAACGAGCAGTACTTC
CDR3 protein: CASSPEGQGNEQYF

V gene: TRBV15
D gene: TRBD2
clone size: .
J gene: TRBJ2-1
CDR3 DNA: TGTGCCACCAGCACGGGACTAGCGGGAGTCGGTGAGCAGTTCTTC
CDR3 protein: CATSTGLAGVGEQFF

V gene: TRBV5-1
D gene: .
clone size: few
J gene: TRBJ1-6
CDR3 DNA: TGCGCCAGCAGCGCAGCAGGGGTGTCACCCCTCCACTTT
CDR3 protein: CASSAAGVSPLHF

V gene: TRBV19
D gene: TRBD2
clone size: .
J gene: TRBJ2-5
CDR3 DNA: TGTGCCAGTAGTATAGATACAGCTAGCGGGATTGAGACCCAGTACTTC
CDR3 protein: CASSIDTASGIETQYF

V gene: TRBV9
D gene: TRBD2
clone size: .
J gene: TRBJ2-7
CDR3 DNA: TGTGCCAGCAGCCCCGCTAGCGGGAGTGACGAGCAGTACTTC
CDR3 protein: CASSPASGSDEQYF

V gene: TRBV9
D gene: .
clone size: .
J gene: TRBJ1-2
CDR3 DNA: TGTGCCAGCAGCGTAGGAGTGACACATAACTATGGCTACACCTTC
CDR3 protein: CASSVGVTHNYGYTF

V gene: TRBV28
D gene: .
clone size: .
J gene: TRBJ1-4
CDR3 DNA: TGTGCCAGCACTAGGGGGGAAAAACTGTTTTTT
CDR3 protein: CASTRGEKLFF

V gene: TRBV18
D gene: .
clone size: once
J gene: TRBJ2-5
CDR3 DNA: TGTGCCAGCCAAGCGCTCCGTGGGGGTCAAGAGACCCAGTACTTC
CDR3 protein: CASQALRGGQETQYF